Following are 17 T cell receptor beta chains from one sample sequenced in a study of shared clonotypes between healthy human individuals. Repertoires were generated with immunoSEQ multiplex PCR, while TCRdb's copy carries only in-frame clones and drops some. The sample carries just over 2,000,000 clones, 90% to 95% recorded once. Specimen: naive CD4+ T cells sorted from blood. Subset meaning: CD45RA+ positively selected. The receptor set was obtained from a man aged 18 to 29 in good health.

The V and J genes are TRBV5-1 and TRBJ2-5, with D unclear. Trimming took 0 bases from V and 1 from J, leaving 13 bases between them. Germline V lookup: CDR1 SGHRS, CDR2 YFSETQ. CDR3 length: 16 residues. The CDR3 loop reads CASSLGPYRAQETQYF. CDR3 nucleotides: TGCGCCAGCAGCTTGGGACCCTACCGGGCCCAAGAGACCCAGTACTTC. The variable domain in full, completed from reference TRBV5-1 and TRBJ2-5, reads KAGVTQTPRYLIKTRGQQVTLSCSPISGHRSVSWYQQTPGQGLQFLFEYFSETQRNKGNFPGRFSGRQFSNSRSEMNVSTLELGDSALYLCASSLGPYRAQETQYFGPGTRLLVL.

The chain is built from TRBV5-1 and TRBJ2-6; D remains unclear. From germline, CDR1 is SGHRS and CDR2 YFSETQ. V was pared by 0 bases and J by 0 bases, with 7 bases between. This CDR3 comprises 16 residues. The CDR3 region is CASSLESLSGANVLTF. The DNA of the CDR3 is TGCGCCAGCAGCTTGGAAAGTCTCTCTGGGGCCAACGTCCTGACTTTC.

The chain recombines TRBV28 with TRBJ2-2, with D maybe TRBD2 (5 bases). The germline gives CDR1 MDHEN, CDR2 SYDVKM. This CDR3 is 15 amino acids long. V was clipped by 6 bases and J by 6 bases, with 17 bases between them. The CDR3 sequence is CASSHTRTGPGELFF. DNA of the CDR3: TGTGCCAGCAGCCATACCCGGACTGGCCCCGGGGAGCTGTTTTTT. The whole variable domain, remainder taken from reference TRBV28 and TRBJ2-2, is DVKVTQSSRYLVKRTGEKVFLECVQDMDHENMFWYRQDPGLGLRLIYFSYDVKMKEKGDIPEGYSVSREKKERFSLILESASTNQTSMYLCASSHTRTGPGELFFGEGSRLTVL.

J is TRBJ2-2 and V is TRBV6-5; TRBD1 is a possible D gene (5 bases). The germline V gene encodes CDR1 MNHEY and CDR2 SVGAGI. This CDR3 has 14 amino acids. The V and J ends lost 1 base and 5 bases respectively, with 8 bases between them. In nucleotides, the CDR3 is TGTGCCAGCAGTTACTGGGGCCGGACCGGGGAGCTGTTTTTT. This gives the protein CASSYWGRTGELFF.

The chain employs TRBV15 and TRBJ2-1, with TRBD2 matching over 7 bases. Germline CDR1 LNHNV, CDR2 YYDKDF (reference sequence). The CDR3 length is 15 residues. With 3 bases clipped from V and 2 bases from J, the junction kept 4 bases outside the gene matches. The CDR3 loop is CATSRAGDTYNEQFF. The CDR3 DNA sequence: TGTGCCACCAGCAGGGCGGGAGACACCTACAATGAGCAGTTCTTC.

V usage is TRBV6-1 and J usage is TRBJ1-1, with D unclear. In germline, CDR1 is MNHNS, CDR2 SASEGT. This CDR3 is built from 11 residues. The ends were cut back, 4 bases at V and 9 bases at J, with 9 bases in the middle. CDR3 sequence (DNA): TGTGCCAGCAGTGTGACACCACAAGCTTTCTTT. This encodes CASSVTPQAFF.

The rearrangement links TRBV28 to TRBJ2-1; TRBD2 matches 10 bases. J lost 6 bases, V lost 8 bases, and 4 bases had no gene match. The CDR3 spans 13 residues. Germline CDR1 is MDHEN and CDR2 is SYDVKM. This CDR3 reads CASETSGVNEQFF. The CDR3 DNA sequence: TGTGCCAGCGAAACTAGCGGGGTCAATGAGCAGTTCTTC.

This rearrangement joins TRBV5-4 to TRBJ2-3, with 9 bases matching TRBD1. Germline assignment: CDR1 SGHNT and CDR2 YYREEE (reference sequence). The CDR3 covers 14 residues. V lost 4 bases and J lost 6; bases outside the gene matches: 6. The CDR3 nucleotides are TGTGCCAGCAGCATGGACAGGGGCTCGGATACGCAGTATTTT. Protein product: CASSMDRGSDTQYF.

In DNA, the CDR3 is TGTGCCAGCAGCGCCACCAGCAATCAGCCCCAGCATTTT. This translates into CASSATSNQPQHF. The J gene is TRBJ1-5, the V gene TRBV6-6, with D unclear. The CDR3 runs 13 residues. V lost 6 bases and J lost 1, with 7 bases in between. CDR1 is MNHNY, CDR2 SVGAGI, per germline (reference sequence).

The chain joins TRBV18 to TRBJ2-1; 11 bases fit TRBD2. V lost 4 bases, J lost 0 bases, and 5 bases stayed unmatched. CDR1 is KGHSH and CDR2 is LQKENI in the germline V gene. CDR3 length: 17 residues. The DNA of the CDR3 is TGTGCCAGCTCACTAGCGGGAGGGCCTAGCTCCTACAATGAGCAGTTCTTC. Translated: CASSLAGGPSSYNEQFF. The variable domain in full, with the rest retrieved from reference TRBV18 and TRBJ2-1, is NAGVMQNPRHLVRRRGQEARLRCSPMKGHSHVYWYRQLPEEGLKFMVYLQKENIIDESGMPKERFSAEFPKEGPSILRIQQVVRGDSAAYFCASSLAGGPSSYNEQFFGPGTRLTVL.

Notes on this clone: One junction end disagrees with the germline gene, perhaps due to a read error. This chain joins TRBV7-7 and TRBJ1-2, with D uncertain. Germline V gives CDR1 SSHAT, CDR2 FNYEAQ (reference sequence). The CDR3 runs to 16 residues. The CDR3 DNA reads TGTGCTAGCAGCTTAGAGGCAGGAGGTACTAACTATGGCTACACCTTC. Translation: CASSLEAGGTNYGYTF. Full variable domain (missing parts from reference TRBV7-7 and TRBJ1-2): GAGVSQSPRYKVTKRGQDVTLRCDPISSHATLYWYQQALGQGPEFLTYFNYEAQPDKSGLPSDRFSAERPEGSISTLTIQRTEQRDSAMYRCASSLEAGGTNYGYTFGSGTRLTVV.

On this clone: At the DNA level, this CDR3 is encoded by other sequences in the same sample as well. The rearrangement uses TRBV6-1 and TRBJ1-1; possibly TRBD1 for D (5 bases). The length of the CDR3 is 13 residues. Germline V lookup: CDR1 MNHNS, CDR2 SASEGT. Trimming cost V 6 bases and J 1 base, with 9 bases left between them. The CDR3 protein is CASRRGSNTEAFF. The CDR3 DNA reads TGTGCCAGCAGGAGGGGTTCGAACACTGAAGCTTTCTTT.

This clone was recorded once. The rearrangement links TRBV5-4 to TRBJ2-7, with 8 bases lining up with TRBD1. Germline CDR1 reads SGHNT; CDR2 reads YYREEE (reference sequence). The CDR3 contains 14 residues. V shed 0 bases and J 5 bases; nucleotides not matched to a gene: 4. CDR3 sequence (DNA): TGTGCCAGCAGCTTGGGACAGGGGCCCAACGAGCAGTACTTC. Protein: CASSLGQGPNEQYF.

V usage is TRBV11-2 and J usage is TRBJ1-4; D call uncertain. The V end was cut by 0 bases, the J end by 2 bases, with 7 bases between. This CDR3 spans 15 amino acids. Germline V gene sequence: CDR1 SGHAT, CDR2 FQNNGV. The CDR3 coding sequence is TGTGCCAGCAGCTTAGAAAGGATTACTAATGAAAAACTGTTTTTT. It translates to CASSLERITNEKLFF.

V usage is TRBV10-3 and J usage is TRBJ1-4; D perhaps matches TRBD1 (5 bases). The CDR3 runs 14 residues. Germline CDR1 ENHRY, CDR2 SYGVKD. The V end lost 7 bases, the J end lost 3 bases, and 12 bases lay between the germline ends. The CDR3 DNA reads TGTGCCATCAACGGTGGGGGGGCTAATGAAAAACTGTTTTTT. As protein: CAINGGGANEKLFF.

V is TRBV30 and J is TRBJ2-7; tentatively, D is TRBD1 (5 bases). Germline V gene data show CDR1 as GTSNPN and CDR2 as SVGIG (reference sequence). V was trimmed by 0 bases and J by 4 bases, leaving 28 bases between them. This CDR3 comprises 19 residues. The CDR3 reads CAWSVGRLTLSPRGYEQYF. CDR3 nucleotides: TGTGCCTGGAGTGTCGGTAGACTTACACTTAGCCCAAGGGGTTACGAGCAGTACTTC.

The CDR3 nucleotides are TGTGCCAGCAGTTCCGGACTAGCGGCGCTTTCCTACGAGCAGTACTTC. This sequence encodes CASSSGLAALSYEQYF. The V call is TRBV5-6, the J call TRBJ2-7, with TRBD2 identical over 10 bases. Per germline, CDR1 SGHDT and CDR2 YYEEEE. The CDR3 is 16 residues long. The junction had 9 bases not matched to a gene; V was cut back by 5 bases and J by 1 base.